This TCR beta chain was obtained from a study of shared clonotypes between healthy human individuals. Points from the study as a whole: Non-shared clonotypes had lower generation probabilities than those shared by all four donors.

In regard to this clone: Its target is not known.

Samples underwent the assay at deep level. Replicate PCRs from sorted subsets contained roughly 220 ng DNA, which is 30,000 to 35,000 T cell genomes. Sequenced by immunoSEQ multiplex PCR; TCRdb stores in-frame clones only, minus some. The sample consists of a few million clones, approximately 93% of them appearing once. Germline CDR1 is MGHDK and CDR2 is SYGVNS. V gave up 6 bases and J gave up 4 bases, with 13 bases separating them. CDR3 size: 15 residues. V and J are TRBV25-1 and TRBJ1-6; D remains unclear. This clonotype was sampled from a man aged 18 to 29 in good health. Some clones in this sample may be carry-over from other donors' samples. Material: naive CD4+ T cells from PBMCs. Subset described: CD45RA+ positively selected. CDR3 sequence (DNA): TGTGCCAGCAGACCGACCGCTCTTTATAATTCACCCCTCCACTTT. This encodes CASRPTALYNSPLHF.